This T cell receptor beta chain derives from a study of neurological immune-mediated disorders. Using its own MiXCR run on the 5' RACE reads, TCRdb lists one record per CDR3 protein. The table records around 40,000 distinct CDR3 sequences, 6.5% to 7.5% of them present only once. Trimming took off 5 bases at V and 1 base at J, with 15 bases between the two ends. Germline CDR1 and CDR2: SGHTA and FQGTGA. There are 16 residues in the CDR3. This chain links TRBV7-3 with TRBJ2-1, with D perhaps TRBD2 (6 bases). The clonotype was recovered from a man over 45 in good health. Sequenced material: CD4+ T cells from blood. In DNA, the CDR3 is TGTGCCAGCAGCCTCCTTCCGGGAGCTTCCTACAATGAGCAGTTCTTC. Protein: CASSLLPGASYNEQFF.